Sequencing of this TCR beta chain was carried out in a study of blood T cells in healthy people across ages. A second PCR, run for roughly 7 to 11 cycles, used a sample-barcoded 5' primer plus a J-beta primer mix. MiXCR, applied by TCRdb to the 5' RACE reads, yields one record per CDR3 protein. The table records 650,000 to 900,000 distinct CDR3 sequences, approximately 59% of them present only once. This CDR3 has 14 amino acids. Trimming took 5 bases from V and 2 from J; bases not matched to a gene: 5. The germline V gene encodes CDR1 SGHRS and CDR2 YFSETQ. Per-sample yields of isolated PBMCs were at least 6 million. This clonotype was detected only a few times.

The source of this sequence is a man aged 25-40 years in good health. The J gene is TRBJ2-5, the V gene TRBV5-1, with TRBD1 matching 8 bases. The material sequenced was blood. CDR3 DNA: TGCGCCAGCAGGGCTAGACAGGGGCAAGAGACCCAGTACTTC. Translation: CASRARQGQETQYF.